This TCR beta chain comes out of a study of cytomegalovirus exposure and HLA in healthy donors. V lost 2 bases, J lost 7 bases, and 3 bases stayed unmatched. The CDR3 is made up of 14 amino acids. Germline CDR1 is LGHNA and CDR2 is YSLEER. In this sample, this clone turned up a few times. Its antigen is still unknown. A multiplex PCR was run with 60 Vbeta primers and 13 Jbeta primers. TCRdb keeps only in-frame clones here, not all; method: immunoSEQ multiplex PCR. Among some 100,000 clones listed, roughly 70% were seen once. The study, taken as a whole, reports: Productive status was seen about 87% or about 30% of the time for most TCR beta V segments in an earlier analysis. Apparent HLA restriction characterized most CMV-associated TCR beta chains in a later analysis. Roughly even sequencing depth across donors was the assumption behind the presence/absence analyses.

The specimen was PBMCs. V and J are TRBV4-3 and TRBJ2-1; TRBD2 aligns across 9 bases. The receptor was derived from a man aged 35 to 55 in good health and CMV-seronegative. CDR3 protein: CASSQLLAGNEQFF. The CDR3 coding sequence is TGCGCCAGCAGCCAATTGCTAGCGGGGAATGAGCAGTTCTTC.